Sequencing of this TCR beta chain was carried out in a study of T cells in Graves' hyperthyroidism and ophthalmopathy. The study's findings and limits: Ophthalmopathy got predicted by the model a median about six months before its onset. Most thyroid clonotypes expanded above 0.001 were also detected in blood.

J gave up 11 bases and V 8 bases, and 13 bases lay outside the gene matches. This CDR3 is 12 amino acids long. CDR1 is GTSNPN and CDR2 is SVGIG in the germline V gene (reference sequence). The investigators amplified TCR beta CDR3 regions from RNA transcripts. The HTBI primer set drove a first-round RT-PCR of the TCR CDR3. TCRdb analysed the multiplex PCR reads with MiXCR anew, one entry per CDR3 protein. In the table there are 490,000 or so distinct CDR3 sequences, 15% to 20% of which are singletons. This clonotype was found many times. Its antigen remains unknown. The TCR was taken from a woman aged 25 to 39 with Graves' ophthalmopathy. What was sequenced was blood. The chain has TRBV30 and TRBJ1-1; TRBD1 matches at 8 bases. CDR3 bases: TGTGCCGGAAATCCTCAGACAGGGGCGGCTTTCTTT. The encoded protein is CAGNPQTGAAFF.